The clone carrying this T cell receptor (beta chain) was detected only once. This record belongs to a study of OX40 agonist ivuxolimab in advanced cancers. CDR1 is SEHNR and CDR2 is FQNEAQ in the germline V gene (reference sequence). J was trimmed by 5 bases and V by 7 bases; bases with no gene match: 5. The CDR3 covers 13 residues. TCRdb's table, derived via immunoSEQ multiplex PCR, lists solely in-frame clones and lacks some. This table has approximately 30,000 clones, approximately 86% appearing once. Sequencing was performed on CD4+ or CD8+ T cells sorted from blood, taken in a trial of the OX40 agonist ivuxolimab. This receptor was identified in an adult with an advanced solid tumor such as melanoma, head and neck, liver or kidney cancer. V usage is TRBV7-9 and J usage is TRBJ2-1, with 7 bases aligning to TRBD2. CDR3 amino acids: CASTGREDNEQFF. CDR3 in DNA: TGTGCCAGCACCGGCCGGGAGGACAATGAGCAGTTCTTC.